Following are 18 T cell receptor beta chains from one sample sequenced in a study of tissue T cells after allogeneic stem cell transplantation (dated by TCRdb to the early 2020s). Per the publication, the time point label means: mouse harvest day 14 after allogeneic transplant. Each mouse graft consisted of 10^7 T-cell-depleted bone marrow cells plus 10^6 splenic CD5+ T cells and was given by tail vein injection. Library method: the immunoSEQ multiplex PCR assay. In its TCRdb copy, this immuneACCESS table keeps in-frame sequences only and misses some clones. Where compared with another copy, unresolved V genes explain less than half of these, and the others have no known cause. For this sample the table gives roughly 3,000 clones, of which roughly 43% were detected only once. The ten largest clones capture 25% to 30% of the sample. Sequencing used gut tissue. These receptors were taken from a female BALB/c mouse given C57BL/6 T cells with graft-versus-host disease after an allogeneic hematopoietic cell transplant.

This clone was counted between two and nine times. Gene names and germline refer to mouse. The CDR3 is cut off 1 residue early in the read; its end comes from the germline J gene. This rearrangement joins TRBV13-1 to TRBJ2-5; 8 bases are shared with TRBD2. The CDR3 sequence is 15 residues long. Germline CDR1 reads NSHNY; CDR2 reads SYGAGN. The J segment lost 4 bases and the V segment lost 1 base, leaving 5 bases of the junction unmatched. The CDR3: CASSDSAGGKDTQYF. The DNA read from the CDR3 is TGTGCCAGCAGTGATTCGGCTGGGGGGAAAGACACCCAGTAC.

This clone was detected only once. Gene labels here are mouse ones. The CDR3 protein is CASSYQGAQTEVFF. The CDR3 bases that were read are TGTGCAAGCAGCTATCAGGGGGCGCAAACAGAAGTCTTC. The chain has TRBV16 and TRBJ1-1, with 8 bases lining up with TRBD1. The read ends 1 residue before the CDR3 terminus; that terminus is restored from the germline J gene. This CDR3 is 14 amino acids long. Germline CDR1 and CDR2: SGHSA and FRNQAP. The V segment lost 4 bases and the J segment 5 bases; nucleotides outside the gene matches: 6.

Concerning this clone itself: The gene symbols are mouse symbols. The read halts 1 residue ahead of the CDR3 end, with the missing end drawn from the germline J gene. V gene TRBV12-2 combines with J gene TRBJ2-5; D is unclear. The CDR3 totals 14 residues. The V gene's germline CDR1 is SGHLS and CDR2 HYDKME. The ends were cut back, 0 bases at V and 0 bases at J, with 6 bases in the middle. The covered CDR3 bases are TGTGCCAGCTCTCTCTTACAAAACCAAGACACCCAGTAC. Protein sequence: CASSLLQNQDTQY. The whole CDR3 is CASSLLQNQDTQYF. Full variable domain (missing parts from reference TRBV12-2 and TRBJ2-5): NSGVVQSPRYIIKGKGERSILKCIPISGHLSVAWYQQTQGQELKFFIQHYDKMERDKGNLPSRFSVQQFDDYHSEMNMSALELEDSAVYFCASSLLQNQDTQYFGPGTRLLVL.

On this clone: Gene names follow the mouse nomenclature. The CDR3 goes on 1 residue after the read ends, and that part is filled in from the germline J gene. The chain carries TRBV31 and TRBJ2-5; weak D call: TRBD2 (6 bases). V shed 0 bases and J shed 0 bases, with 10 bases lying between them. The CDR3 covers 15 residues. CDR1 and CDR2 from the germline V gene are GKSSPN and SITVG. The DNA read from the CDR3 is TGTGCCTGGAGTCTAAACTGGGTTAACCAAGACACCCAGTAC. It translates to CAWSLNWVNQDTQY. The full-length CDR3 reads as CAWSLNWVNQDTQYF.

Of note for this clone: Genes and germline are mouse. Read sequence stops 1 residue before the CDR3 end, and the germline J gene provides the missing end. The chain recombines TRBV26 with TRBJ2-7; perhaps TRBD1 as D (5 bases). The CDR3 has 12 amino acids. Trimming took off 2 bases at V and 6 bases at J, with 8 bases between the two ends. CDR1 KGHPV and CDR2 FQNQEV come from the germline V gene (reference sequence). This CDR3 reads CASSLTRVEQYF. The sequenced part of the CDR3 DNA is TGTGCCAGCAGTCTGACCAGGGTTGAACAGTAC.

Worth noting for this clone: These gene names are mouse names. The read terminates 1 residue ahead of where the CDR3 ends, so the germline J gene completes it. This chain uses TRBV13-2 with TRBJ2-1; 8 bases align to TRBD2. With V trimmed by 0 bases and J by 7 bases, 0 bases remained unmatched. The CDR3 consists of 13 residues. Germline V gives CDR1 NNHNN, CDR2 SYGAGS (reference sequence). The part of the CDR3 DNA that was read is TGTGCCAGCGGTGATGCTGGGGGGGCTGAGCAGTTC. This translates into CASGDAGGAEQF. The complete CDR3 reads CASGDAGGAEQFF.

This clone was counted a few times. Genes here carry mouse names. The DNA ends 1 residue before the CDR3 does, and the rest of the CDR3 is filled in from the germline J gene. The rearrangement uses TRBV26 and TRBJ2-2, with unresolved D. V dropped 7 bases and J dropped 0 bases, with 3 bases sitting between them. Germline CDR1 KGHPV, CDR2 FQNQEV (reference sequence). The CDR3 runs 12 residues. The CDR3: CASTTNTGQLYF. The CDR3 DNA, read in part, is TGTGCCAGCACAACAAACACCGGGCAGCTCTAC.

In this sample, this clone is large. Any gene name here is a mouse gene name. Here the CDR3 reads CASRPGLGGSSYEQYF. The covered CDR3 bases are TGTGCCAGCAGACCGGGACTGGGGGGGAGCTCCTATGAACAGTAC. The chain carries TRBV15 and TRBJ2-7; 13 bases agree with TRBD2. The read halts 1 residue ahead of the CDR3 end, with the missing end drawn from the germline J gene. Germline V lookup: CDR1 SGHND, CDR2 FRSKSL. V was pared by 6 bases and J by 0 bases, with 5 bases of the junction left unmatched. The CDR3 covers 16 residues. The whole variable domain, remainder taken from reference TRBV15 and TRBJ2-7, is DAGVTQTPRHEVAEKGQTIILKCEPVSGHNDLFWYRQTKIQGLELLSYFRSKSLMEDGGAFKDRFKAEMLNSSFSTLKIQPTEPKDSAVYLCASRPGLGGSSYEQYFGPGTRLTVL.

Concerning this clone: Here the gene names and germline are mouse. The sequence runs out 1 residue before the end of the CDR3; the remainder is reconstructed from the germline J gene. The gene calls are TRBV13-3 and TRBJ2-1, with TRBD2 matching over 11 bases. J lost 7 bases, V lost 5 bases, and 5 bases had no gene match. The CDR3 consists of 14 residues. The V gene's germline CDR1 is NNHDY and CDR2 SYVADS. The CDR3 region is CASSPDWGGAEQFF. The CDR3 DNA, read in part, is TGTGCCAGCAGCCCTGACTGGGGGGGGGCTGAGCAGTTC.

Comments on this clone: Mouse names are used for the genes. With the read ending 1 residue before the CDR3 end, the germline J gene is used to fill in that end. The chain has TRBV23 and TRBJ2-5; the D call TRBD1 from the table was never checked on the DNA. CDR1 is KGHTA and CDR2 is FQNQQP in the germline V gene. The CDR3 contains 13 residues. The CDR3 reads CSSSRRGRDTQYF. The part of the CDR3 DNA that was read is TGCTCCAGCAGTCGCAGGGGGCGAGACACCCAGTAC.

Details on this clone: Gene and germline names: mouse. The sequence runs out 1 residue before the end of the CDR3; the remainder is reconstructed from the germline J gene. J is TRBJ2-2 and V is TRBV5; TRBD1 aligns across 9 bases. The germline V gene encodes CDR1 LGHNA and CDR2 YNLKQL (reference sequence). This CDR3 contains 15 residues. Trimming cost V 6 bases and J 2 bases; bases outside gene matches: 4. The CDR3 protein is CASRGTGRNTGQLYF. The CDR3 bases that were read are TGTGCCAGCAGGGGGACAGGGAGGAACACCGGGCAGCTCTAC.

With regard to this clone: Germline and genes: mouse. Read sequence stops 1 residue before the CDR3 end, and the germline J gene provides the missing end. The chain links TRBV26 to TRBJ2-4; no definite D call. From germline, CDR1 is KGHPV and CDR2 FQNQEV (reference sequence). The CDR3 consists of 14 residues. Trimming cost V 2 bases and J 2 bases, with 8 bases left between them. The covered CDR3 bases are TGTGCCAGCAGTCTGGGGCATAATCAAAACACCTTGTAC. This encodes CASSLGHNQNTLY. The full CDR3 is CASSLGHNQNTLYF. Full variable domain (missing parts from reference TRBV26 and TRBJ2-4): NSKVIQTPRYLVKGQGQKAKMRCIPEKGHPVVFWYQQNKNNEFKFLINFQNQEVLQQIDMTEKRFSAECPSNSPCSLEIQSSEAGDSALYLCASSLGHNQNTLYFGAGTRLSVL.

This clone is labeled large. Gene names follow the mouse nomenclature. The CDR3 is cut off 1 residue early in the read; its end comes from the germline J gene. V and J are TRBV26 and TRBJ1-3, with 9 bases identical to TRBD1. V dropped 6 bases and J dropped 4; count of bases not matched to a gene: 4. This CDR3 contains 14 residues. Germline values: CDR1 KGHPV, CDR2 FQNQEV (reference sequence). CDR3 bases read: TGTGCCAGCAGCCACAGGGGGCTAGGAAATACGCTCTAT. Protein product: CASSHRGLGNTLY. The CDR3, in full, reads CASSHRGLGNTLYF.

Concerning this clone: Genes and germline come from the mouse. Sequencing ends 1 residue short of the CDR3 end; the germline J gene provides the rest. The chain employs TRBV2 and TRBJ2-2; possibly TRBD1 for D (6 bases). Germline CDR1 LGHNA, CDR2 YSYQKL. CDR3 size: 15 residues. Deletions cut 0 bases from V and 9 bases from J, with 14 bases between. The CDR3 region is CASSQDGDKHRQLYF. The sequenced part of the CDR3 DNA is TGTGCCAGCAGCCAAGATGGGGACAAACACCGGCAGCTCTAC.

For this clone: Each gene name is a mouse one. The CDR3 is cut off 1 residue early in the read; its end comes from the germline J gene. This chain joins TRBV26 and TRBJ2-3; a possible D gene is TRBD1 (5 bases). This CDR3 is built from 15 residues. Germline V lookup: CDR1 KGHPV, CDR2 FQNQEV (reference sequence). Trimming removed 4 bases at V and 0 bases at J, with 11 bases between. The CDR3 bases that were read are TGTGCCAGCAGTCACAGGTACTCTAGTGCAGAAACGCTGTAT. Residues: CASSHRYSSAETLY. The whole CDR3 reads CASSHRYSSAETLYF. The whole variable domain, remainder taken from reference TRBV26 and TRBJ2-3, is NSKVIQTPRYLVKGQGQKAKMRCIPEKGHPVVFWYQQNKNNEFKFLINFQNQEVLQQIDMTEKRFSAECPSNSPCSLEIQSSEAGDSALYLCASSHRYSSAETLYFGSGTRLTVL.

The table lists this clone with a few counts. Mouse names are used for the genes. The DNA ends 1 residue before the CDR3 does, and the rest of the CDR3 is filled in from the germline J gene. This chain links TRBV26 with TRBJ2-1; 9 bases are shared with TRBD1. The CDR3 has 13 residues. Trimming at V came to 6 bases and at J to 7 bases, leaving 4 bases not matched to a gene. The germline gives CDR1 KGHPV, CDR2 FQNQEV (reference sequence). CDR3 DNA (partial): TGTGCCAGCAGGCGACAGGGGGGAGCTGAGCAGTTC. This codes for CASRRQGGAEQF. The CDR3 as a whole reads CASRRQGGAEQFF.

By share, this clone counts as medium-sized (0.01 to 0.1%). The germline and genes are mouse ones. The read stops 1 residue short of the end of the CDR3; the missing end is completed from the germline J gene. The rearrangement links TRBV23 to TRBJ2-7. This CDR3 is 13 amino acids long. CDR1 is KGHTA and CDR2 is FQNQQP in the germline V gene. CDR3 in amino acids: CSSSQSGAREQYF. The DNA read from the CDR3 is TGCTCCAGCAGTCAATCGGGGGCGAGGGAACAGTAC.

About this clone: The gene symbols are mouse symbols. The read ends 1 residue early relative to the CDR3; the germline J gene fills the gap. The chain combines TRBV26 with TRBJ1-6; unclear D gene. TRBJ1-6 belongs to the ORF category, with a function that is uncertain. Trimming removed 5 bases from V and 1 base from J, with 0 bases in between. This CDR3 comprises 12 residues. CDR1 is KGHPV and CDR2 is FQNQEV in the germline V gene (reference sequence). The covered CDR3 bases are TGTGCCAGCAGTTCCTATAATTCGCCCCTCTAC. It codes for CASSSYNSPLY. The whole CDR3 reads CASSSYNSPLYF.